These T cell receptor beta chains were read from a single sample in a study of T cell responses to AZD1222 COVID-19 vaccine. The data were produced by immunoSEQ multiplex PCR, yet TCRdb's version contains in-frame clones alone and is incomplete. The table lists 120,000 to 150,000 clones, around nine tenths of them singletons. Material: peripheral blood, obtained 28 days after the second AZD1222 dose. The origin of the receptors is an adult who received the AZD1222 COVID-19 vaccine. The CDR3 runs from the conserved cysteine through the conserved F or W. Fields, in order: V gene, clone size, CDR3 protein. Expanded clones get a size class; other rows say once, few or many, or leave the size out.

V: TRBV4-1; size: NA; CDR3: CASRQAGGNTGELFF
V: TRBV5-5; size: NA; CDR3: CASSFPVLPSGRRNEQFF
V: TRBV6-2/TRBV6-3; size: NA; CDR3: CASSQQESSYNEQFF
V: TRBV5-6; size: NA; CDR3: CASGYWTARNEKLFF
V: TRBV11-3; size: NA; CDR3: CASSSRQITTDTQYF
V: TRBV7-9; size: NA; CDR3: CASSRWRTDTQYF
V: TRBV3-1/TRBV3-2; size: NA; CDR3: CASSQLKGGYTF
V: TRBV28; size: NA; CDR3: CASSLGATGRPSYNEQFF
V: TRBV4-1; size: NA; CDR3: CASSQEHGLLYNEQFF
V: TRBV11-2; size: NA; CDR3: CASRVRTGALEQYF
V: TRBV10-3; size: once; CDR3: CAISGTGGIARPGELFF
V: TRBV14; size: NA; CDR3: CASSLTVSQIDEQFF
V: TRBV5-4; size: NA; CDR3: CASSLATGLGYGYTF
V: TRBV6-1; size: NA; CDR3: CASSESGGYGEKLFF
V: TRBV7-9; size: NA; CDR3: CASSLVGRTGGRDNEQFF
V: TRBV13; size: NA; CDR3: CASSLPGRNYGYTF
V: TRBV28; size: NA; CDR3: CASSSRGYTF
V: TRBV12-5; size: NA; CDR3: CASGYLNTEAFF
V: TRBV4-1; size: NA; CDR3: CASSPGLAGGMQYF
V: TRBV5-8; size: NA; CDR3: CATPLGGLRMNTEAFF
V: TRBV7-9; size: NA; CDR3: CASSPRGLADYNEQFF
V: TRBV6-5; size: NA; CDR3: CASSYSGGSGVTQYF
V: TRBV18; size: NA; CDR3: CASSLATGGSTEAFF
V: TRBV9; size: many; CDR3: CASSVVGGYNSPLHF
V: TRBV7-3; size: NA; CDR3: CASSLRGRDRGLGGYTF
V: TRBV9; size: few; CDR3: CASTPGGDDNEQFF
V: TRBV3-1/TRBV3-2; size: few; CDR3: CASSQGGEFSYNEQFF
V: TRBV12-3/TRBV12-4; size: NA; CDR3: CASTQGDYNEQFF
V: TRBV7-2; size: NA; CDR3: CASSFARGDQPQHF
V: TRBV5-1; size: NA; CDR3: CASSPLAGGSYNEQFF
V: TRBV25-1; size: NA; CDR3: CASSELYGYTF
V: TRBV7-8; size: NA; CDR3: CASSLGASGSRNEQFF
V: TRBV20-1; size: NA; CDR3: CSASGIAEAFF
V: TRBV5-6; size: once; CDR3: CASSRMDRATEAFF
V: TRBV3-1/TRBV3-2; size: NA; CDR3: CASSRRTSGYNEQFF
V: TRBV24-1; size: NA; CDR3: CATAEDGVGEQFF
V: TRBV7-9; size: NA; CDR3: CASSLGSPGVSRNTEAFF
V: TRBV30; size: NA; CDR3: CAWSAELPRHGF
V: TRBV4-1; size: few; CDR3: CASSQRGGKDSNQPQHF
V: TRBV27; size: NA; CDR3: CASSLWQGVNTGELFF
V: TRBV4-3; size: NA; CDR3: CASSQDFKGNNSPLHF
V: TRBV28; size: NA; CDR3: CASSLTGPGNTIYF
V: TRBV13; size: NA; CDR3: CASSHSALTSGYTDTQYF
V: TRBV5-8; size: few; CDR3: CASSLSGTEAFF
V: TRBV7-2; size: NA; CDR3: CASSLVQGQGVQYF
V: TRBV6-6; size: few; CDR3: CASSSTSGSYEQYF
V: TRBV7-9; size: NA; CDR3: CASSLSPSGRGKAGELFF
V: TRBV28; size: NA; CDR3: CASSFRGRNTEAFF
V: TRBV19; size: NA; CDR3: CASTGFSSYNEQFF
V: TRBV6-6; size: NA; CDR3: CASSYFRDSNNYGYTF
V: TRBV6-6; size: NA; CDR3: CASRPQSGASSYEQYF
V: TRBV27; size: NA; CDR3: CASRDRQGGSSPLHF